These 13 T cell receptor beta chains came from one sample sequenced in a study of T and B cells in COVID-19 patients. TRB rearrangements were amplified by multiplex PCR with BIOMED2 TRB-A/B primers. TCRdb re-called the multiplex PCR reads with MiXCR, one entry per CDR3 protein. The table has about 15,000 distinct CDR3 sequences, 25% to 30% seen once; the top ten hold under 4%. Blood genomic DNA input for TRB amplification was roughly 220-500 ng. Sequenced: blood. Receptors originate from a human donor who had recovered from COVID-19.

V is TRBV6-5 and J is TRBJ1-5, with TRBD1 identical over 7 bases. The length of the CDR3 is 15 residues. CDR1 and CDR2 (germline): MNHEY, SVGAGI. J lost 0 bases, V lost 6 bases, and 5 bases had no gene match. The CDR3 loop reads CASRGTVYSNQPQHF. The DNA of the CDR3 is TGTGCCAGCAGGGGGACAGTTTATAGCAATCAGCCCCAGCATTTT.

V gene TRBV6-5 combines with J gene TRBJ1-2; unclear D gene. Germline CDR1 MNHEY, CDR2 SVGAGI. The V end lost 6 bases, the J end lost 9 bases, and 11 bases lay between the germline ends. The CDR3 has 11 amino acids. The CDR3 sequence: CASSVGYRYTF. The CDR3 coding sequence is TGTGCCAGCAGCGTAGGGTACCGCTACACCTTC.

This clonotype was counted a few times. The CDR3 sequence is CASSYASLTGNTEAFF. CDR3 nucleotide sequence: TGTGCCAGCAGTTACGCATCTTTGACCGGGAACACTGAAGCTTTCTTT. J is TRBJ1-1 and V is TRBV6-5; D call uncertain. Per germline, CDR1 MNHEY and CDR2 SVGAGI. The CDR3 totals 16 residues. The V and J ends lost 2 bases and 1 base respectively, with 14 bases between them.

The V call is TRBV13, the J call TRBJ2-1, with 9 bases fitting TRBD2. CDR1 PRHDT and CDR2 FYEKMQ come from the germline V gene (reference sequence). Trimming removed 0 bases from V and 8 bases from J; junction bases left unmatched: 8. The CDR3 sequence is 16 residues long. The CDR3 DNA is TGTGCCAGCAGCTTAGGCCGCGGGGGGGCCGGGGATGAGCAGTTCTTC. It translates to CASSLGRGGAGDEQFF.

CDR3 sequence reads: CASRRTVRELFF. The CDR3, as DNA: TGTGCCAGCAGGCGGACTGTGCGGGAGCTGTTTTTT. This chain connects TRBV6-4 to TRBJ2-2; TRBD2 is a possible D gene (5 bases). Looked up from germline, CDR1 is MRHNA and CDR2 is SNTAGT. Trimming left V 6 bases short and J 9 bases short, with 11 bases between. The CDR3 extends over 12 amino acids.

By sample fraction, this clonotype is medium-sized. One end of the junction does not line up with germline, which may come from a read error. For the CDR3, the DNA is TGTGCCAGTAGTATAGCTCCGATATCTTTT. The encoded protein is CASSIAPISF. The chain employs TRBV19 and TRBJ1-4; D call uncertain. The CDR3 totals 10 residues. Germline V gene data show CDR1 as LNHDA and CDR2 as SQIVND (reference sequence).

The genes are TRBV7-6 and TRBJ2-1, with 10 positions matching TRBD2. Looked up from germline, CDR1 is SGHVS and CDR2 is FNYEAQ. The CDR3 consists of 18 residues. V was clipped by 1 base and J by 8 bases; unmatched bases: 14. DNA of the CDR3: TGTGCCAGCAGCTTAGGGTCAGGGCTAGCGGGAGTAGTGTATGAGCAGTTCTTC. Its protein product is CASSLGSGLAGVVYEQFF.

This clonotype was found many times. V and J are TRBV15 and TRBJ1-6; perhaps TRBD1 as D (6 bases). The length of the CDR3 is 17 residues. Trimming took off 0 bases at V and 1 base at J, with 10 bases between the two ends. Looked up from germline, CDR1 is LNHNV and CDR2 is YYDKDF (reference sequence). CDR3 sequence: CATSRDQGSSYNSPLHF. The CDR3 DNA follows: TGTGCCACCAGCAGAGATCAGGGGTCGTCCTATAATTCACCCCTCCACTTT.

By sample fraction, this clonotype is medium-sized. CDR3 nucleotides: TGTGCCAGTAGTTCCCCGGGAGTCCGAAGGGCGCAGTACTTC. Its translation is CASSSPGVRRAQYF. The chain links TRBV19 to TRBJ2-7; a weak D match, TRBD2 (6 bases). This CDR3 is 14 amino acids long. Germline loops: CDR1 LNHDA, CDR2 SQIVND (reference sequence). V gave up 5 bases and J gave up 9 bases, with 20 bases separating them.

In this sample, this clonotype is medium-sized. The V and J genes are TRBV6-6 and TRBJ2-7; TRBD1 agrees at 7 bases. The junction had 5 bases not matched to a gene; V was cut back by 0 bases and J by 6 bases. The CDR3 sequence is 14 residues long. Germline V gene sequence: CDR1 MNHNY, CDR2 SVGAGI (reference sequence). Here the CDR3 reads CASSYSRTGSEQYF. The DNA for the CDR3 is TGTGCCAGCAGTTACTCCCGGACAGGTTCCGAGCAGTACTTC.

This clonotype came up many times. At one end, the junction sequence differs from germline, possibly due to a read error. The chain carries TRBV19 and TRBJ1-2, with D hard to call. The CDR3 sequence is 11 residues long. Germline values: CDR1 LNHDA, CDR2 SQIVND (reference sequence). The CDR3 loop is CASSEYYGYTF. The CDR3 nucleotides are TGTGCCAGTTCTGAATACTACGGCTACACCTTC.

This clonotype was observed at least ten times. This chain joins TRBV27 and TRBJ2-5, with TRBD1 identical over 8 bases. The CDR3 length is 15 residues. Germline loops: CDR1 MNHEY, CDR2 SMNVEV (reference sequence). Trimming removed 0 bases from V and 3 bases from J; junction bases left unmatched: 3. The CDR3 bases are TGTGCCAGCAGTTTATCGCAGGGGGCCGAAGAGACCCAGTACTTC. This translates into CASSLSQGAEETQYF.

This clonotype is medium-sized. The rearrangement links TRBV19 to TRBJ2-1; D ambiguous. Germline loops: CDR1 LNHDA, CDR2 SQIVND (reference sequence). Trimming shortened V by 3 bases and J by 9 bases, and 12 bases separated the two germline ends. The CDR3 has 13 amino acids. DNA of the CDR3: TGTGCCAGTAGTATTCCAGGTACGGGTGAGCAGTTCTTC. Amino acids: CASSIPGTGEQFF.